A single sample is the source of the 27 T cell receptor beta chains below, sequenced in a study of blood T cell repertoires in COVID-19. Profiling relied on immunoSEQ multiplex PCR, and the TCRdb table lists in-frame clones only, not all of them. There are hundreds of thousands of clones in the sample; more than 75% occur only once, and about 1.6% lies in the top ten. What was sequenced was peripheral blood. The receptor source for this set is a woman aged 40 to 50 who had recovered from COVID-19.

V and J are TRBV2 and TRBJ2-2; possible D gene TRBD2, 5 bases. V was trimmed by 8 bases and J by 1 base, leaving 14 bases between them. The length of the CDR3 is 15 residues. CDR1 is SNHLY, CDR2 FYNNEI, per germline. In DNA form, the CDR3 reads TGTGCCAGCGGTAGAGGGCCTTGGAACACCGGGGAGCTGTTTTTT. Protein sequence: CASGRGPWNTGELFF.

This clone was seen a single time. The CDR3 sequence is CASSFGDRNTEAFF. DNA for the CDR3: TGTGCCAGCAGCTTCGGGGACAGGAACACTGAAGCTTTCTTT. The J gene is TRBJ1-1, the V gene TRBV5-4; 7 bases line up with TRBD1. The germline gives CDR1 SGHNT, CDR2 YYREEE (reference sequence). This CDR3 spans 14 amino acids. Trimming removed 2 bases from V and 1 base from J; junction bases left unmatched: 2.

The rearrangement uses TRBV5-5 and TRBJ2-7, with TRBD2 matching over 8 bases. The junction had 10 bases not matched to a gene; V was cut back by 4 bases and J by 4 bases. CDR1 is SGHKS, CDR2 YYEKEE, per germline (reference sequence). CDR3 length: 15 residues. In DNA, the CDR3 is TGTGCCAGCAGCCGGGAGGGACACGATGCGTACGAGCAGTACTTC. Amino acid sequence: CASSREGHDAYEQYF.

This clone was picked up one time. The V and J genes are TRBV6-5 and TRBJ1-3; TRBD1 matches 9 bases. V shed 6 bases, J shed 3 bases, and the junction held 0 bases outside the gene matches. This CDR3 region has 13 residues. Looked up from germline, CDR1 is MNHEY and CDR2 is SVGAGI. Written as DNA, the CDR3 is TGTGCCAGCAGGACAGGGGGTGGAAACACCATATATTTT. It yields the protein CASRTGGGNTIYF.

V is TRBV4-3 and J is TRBJ2-7; 11 bases agree with TRBD2. Unmatched junction bases numbered 17, after V lost 4 bases and J lost 0 bases. This CDR3 region has 20 residues. Germline lookup yields CDR1 LGHNA and CDR2 YSLEER. The chain's CDR3 is CASSRRMTSGERLFSYEQYF. The CDR3 region has the DNA TGCGCCAGCAGCCGGCGGATGACTAGCGGGGAGAGACTTTTCTCCTACGAGCAGTACTTC.

The V call is TRBV5-1, the J call TRBJ1-2; TRBD1 is a possible D gene (6 bases). V was cut by 2 bases and J by 0 bases, with 14 bases left in between. The CDR3 has 16 residues. Germline CDR1 is SGHRS and CDR2 is YFSETQ. The CDR3, as DNA: TGCGCCAGCAGCTTATTGACAGGCCCTTCTAACTATGGCTACACCTTC. Translating gives CASSLLTGPSNYGYTF. Full variable domain (remainder filled in from reference TRBV5-1 and TRBJ1-2): KAGVTQTPRYLIKTRGQQVTLSCSPISGHRSVSWYQQTPGQGLQFLFEYFSETQRNKGNFPGRFSGRQFSNSRSEMNVSTLELGDSALYLCASSLLTGPSNYGYTFGSGTRLTVV.

The chain combines TRBV11-2 with TRBJ2-3, with 9 bases fitting TRBD2. V lost 5 bases and J lost 2; bases outside the gene matches: 5. This CDR3 comprises 15 residues. The germline V gene has CDR1 SGHAT and CDR2 FQNNGV. The CDR3 DNA reads as TGTGCCAGCAGCCTTCTAGCGGGGCTCACAGATACGCAGTATTTT. Translating gives CASSLLAGLTDTQYF.

The chain is built from TRBV19 and TRBJ1-6; TRBD1 aligns across 7 bases. Germline V gene data show CDR1 as LNHDA and CDR2 as SQIVND (reference sequence). V dropped 1 base and J dropped 13; count of bases not matched to a gene: 4. The CDR3 covers 13 residues. The CDR3 coding sequence is TGTGCCAGTAGTATAGGGGTCAGGGGGCCCCTCCACTTT. It yields the protein CASSIGVRGPLHF.

The chain combines TRBV19 with TRBJ2-7, with 8 bases fitting TRBD1. The CDR3 consists of 13 residues. Per the germline V gene, CDR1 is LNHDA and CDR2 is SQIVND (reference sequence). V trimming: 7 bases; J trimming: 2 bases; junction bases outside the gene matches: 4. Here the CDR3 DNA reads TGTGCCAGTACCGGACAGGGTGCCTACGAGCAGTACTTC. This codes for CASTGQGAYEQYF.

This rearrangement joins TRBV7-8 to TRBJ2-7, with 8 bases identical to TRBD1. Trimming cost V 6 bases and J 4 bases; bases outside gene matches: 2. The CDR3 consists of 12 residues. In germline, CDR1 is SGHVS, CDR2 FQNEAQ. The CDR3 nucleotides read TGTGCCAGCAGAAGACAGGGGTACGAGCAGTACTTC. Amino acids: CASRRQGYEQYF.

The rearrangement joins TRBV6-5 to TRBJ1-2; tentative D call: TRBD1 (6 bases). V dropped 0 bases and J dropped 4 bases, with 12 bases sitting between them. Germline-derived CDR1 and CDR2 are MNHEY and SVGAGI. The CDR3 totals 15 residues. The CDR3 nucleotides are TGTGCCAGCAGTTACTCGAGGGGGGGCTCCTATGGCTACACCTTC. Residues: CASSYSRGGSYGYTF.

The chain couples TRBV5-6 to TRBJ2-3; tentatively, D is TRBD2 (6 bases). CDR1 is SGHDT and CDR2 is YYEEEE in the germline V gene. There are 16 residues in the CDR3. V was pared by 1 base and J by 5 bases, with 17 bases between. This CDR3 is CASSLSYAGPGDTQYF. The CDR3 DNA is TGTGCCAGCAGCTTGAGCTATGCGGGGCCGGGAGATACGCAGTATTTT.

This chain links TRBV5-1 with TRBJ1-1, with D maybe TRBD1 (6 bases). CDR1 is SGHRS and CDR2 is YFSETQ in the germline V gene. This CDR3 contains 13 residues. Trimming left V 7 bases short and J 0 bases short, with 10 bases between. The DNA of the CDR3 is TGCGCCAGCCTTGAGGGGGTGAACACTGAAGCTTTCTTT. This translates into CASLEGVNTEAFF.

The V call is TRBV27, the J call TRBJ2-1; 7 bases match TRBD1. This CDR3 comprises 15 residues. Germline-derived CDR1 and CDR2 are MNHEY and SMNVEV (reference sequence). V shed 10 bases, J shed 0 bases, and the junction held 9 bases outside the gene matches. This CDR3 reads CATSLRDSSYNEQFF. In DNA form, the CDR3 reads TGTGCCACCTCCCTCCGGGACAGCTCCTACAATGAGCAGTTCTTC.

This chain links TRBV18 with TRBJ1-4, with 7 bases identical to TRBD1. The CDR3 is 15 amino acids. CDR1 and CDR2 (germline): KGHSH, LQKENI. V shed 6 bases and J 7 bases; nucleotides not matched to a gene: 11. CDR3 amino acids: CASSPEDRRSEKLFF. Here the CDR3 DNA reads TGTGCCAGCTCCCCAGAGGACAGGAGATCTGAAAAACTGTTTTTT. The full variable domain, with the rest looked up from reference TRBV18 and TRBJ1-4, is NAGVMQNPRHLVRRRGQEARLRCSPMKGHSHVYWYRQLPEEGLKFMVYLQKENIIDESGMPKERFSAEFPKEGPSILRIQQVVRGDSAAYFCASSPEDRRSEKLFFGSGTQLSVL.

This sequence joins TRBV27 and TRBJ1-6; D is unresolved. V shed 6 bases and J shed 7 bases, with 22 bases lying between them. This CDR3 region has 17 residues. The V gene's germline CDR1 is MNHEY and CDR2 SMNVEV (reference sequence). CDR3: CASSLLLGARLNSPLHF. The CDR3 DNA sequence: TGTGCCAGCAGCCTGCTTTTGGGAGCGAGATTGAATTCACCCCTCCACTTT.

The rearrangement uses TRBV5-6 and TRBJ2-7; tentative D call: TRBD1 (5 bases). The CDR3 has 14 residues. CDR1 is SGHDT, CDR2 YYEEEE, per germline. Between the trimmed V and J ends, which lost 4 bases and 5 bases, there was a span of 16 bases. CDR3: CASSRGSRYDEQYF. The CDR3 nucleotides are TGTGCCAGCAGCAGGGGTTCGAGGTACGACGAGCAGTACTTC.

This chain uses TRBV5-1 with TRBJ1-1, with a weak D call TRBD1 (5 bases). The V and J ends lost 4 bases and 1 base respectively, with 11 bases between them. The CDR3 sequence is 14 residues long. Germline V lookup: CDR1 SGHRS, CDR2 YFSETQ. CDR3 nucleotides: TGCGCCAGCAGCATGACAGCCGAGAACACTGAAGCTTTCTTT. Amino acid sequence: CASSMTAENTEAFF.

The CDR3 bases are TGTGCCAGCAGCTTTGACCGTCGGGGTAGCGGGGGGAGGGTAGATACGCAGTATTTT. Translation: CASSFDRRGSGGRVDTQYF. The chain is built from TRBV12-1 and TRBJ2-3; the table's TRBD2 call for D was not verified on the DNA. TRBV12-1 is described as a pseudogene. The CDR3 extends over 19 amino acids.

The table lists this clone with a count of one. This chain links TRBV11-2 with TRBJ1-2; D remains ambiguous. The germline V gene has CDR1 SGHAT and CDR2 FQNNGV. The CDR3 runs 13 residues. The V end lost 5 bases, the J end lost 2 bases, and 9 bases lay between the germline ends. CDR3 region: CASSPPGNYGYTF. The DNA of the CDR3 is TGTGCCAGCAGCCCCCCCGGGAACTATGGCTACACCTTC.

The J gene is TRBJ1-1, the V gene TRBV12-5, with 8 bases that match TRBD1. The germline V gene encodes CDR1 LGHNT and CDR2 FRNRAP. V lost 0 bases, J lost 4 bases, and 4 bases stayed unmatched. The CDR3 has 15 residues. Here the CDR3 DNA reads TGTGCTAGTGGTTTGGTCACCAGGGGGCTCACTGAAGCTTTCTTT. Amino acids: CASGLVTRGLTEAFF. Looking up the rest from reference TRBV12-5 and TRBJ1-1 gives the full variable domain: DARVTQTPRHKVTEMGQEVTMRCQPILGHNTVFWYRQTMMQGLELLAYFRNRAPLDDSGMPKDRFSAEMPDATLATLKIQPSEPRDSAVYFCASGLVTRGLTEAFFGQGTRLTVV.

V gene TRBV18 combines with J gene TRBJ1-1; the D gene is possibly TRBD1 (6 bases). Trimming removed 0 bases from V and 1 base from J, with 18 bases in between. Germline V lookup: CDR1 KGHSH, CDR2 LQKENI. The CDR3 consists of 18 residues. The CDR3 nucleotides read TGTGCCAGCTCACCACCGATTGACAGGTGGGCCCGGAACACTGAAGCTTTCTTT. Translating gives CASSPPIDRWARNTEAFF.

In its sample, this clone was seen a few times. The chain is built from TRBV30 and TRBJ2-7, with a weak D call TRBD2 (5 bases). Germline values: CDR1 GTSNPN, CDR2 SVGIG (reference sequence). Trimming cost V 8 bases and J 3 bases, with 17 bases left between them. This CDR3 region has 13 residues. CDR3 sequence reads: CASESGPFYEQYF. The CDR3 DNA is TGTGCCAGTGAAAGCGGACCCTTCTACGAGCAGTACTTC.

Here the CDR3 reads CASSPGRSALTVQYF. The CDR3 DNA reads TGCGCCAGCAGCCCCGGGAGGTCGGCATTAACCGTTCAGTACTTC. The genes are TRBV5-1 and TRBJ2-4, with 7 positions matching TRBD2. Trimming took 4 bases from V and 11 from J; bases not matched to a gene: 15. The CDR3 length is 15 residues. Germline V gene sequence: CDR1 SGHRS, CDR2 YFSETQ. Filled out from reference TRBV5-1 and TRBJ2-4, the complete variable domain reads KAGVTQTPRYLIKTRGQQVTLSCSPISGHRSVSWYQQTPGQGLQFLFEYFSETQRNKGNFPGRFSGRQFSNSRSEMNVSTLELGDSALYLCASSPGRSALTVQYFGAGTRLSVL.

This clone was seen a single time. The chain joins TRBV5-5 to TRBJ2-7; 9 bases are shared with TRBD1. The CDR3 extends over 15 amino acids. The germline V gene has CDR1 SGHKS and CDR2 YYEKEE (reference sequence). V shed 0 bases, J shed 2 bases, and the junction held 3 bases outside the gene matches. The CDR3 sequence: CASSLGTGVTYEQYF. CDR3 nucleotide sequence: TGTGCCAGCAGCTTGGGGACAGGGGTGACCTACGAGCAGTACTTC.

The V and J genes are TRBV3-1 (or the pseudogene TRBV3-2) and TRBJ1-2; 9 positions match TRBD1. In germline, CDR1 is LGHDT, CDR2 YNNKEL (reference sequence). The ends lost 5 bases at V and 6 bases at J; junction bases unmatched: 4. The CDR3 is made up of 13 amino acids. This CDR3 reads CASSYTGGHGYTF. The CDR3 nucleotides read TGTGCCAGCAGCTACACAGGGGGCCATGGCTACACCTTC.

This clone has a single count. CDR3 amino acids: CASSQDWGTGTLLPLHF. The CDR3 nucleotides are TGCGCCAGCAGCCAAGATTGGGGGACAGGAACTTTGTTACCCCTCCACTTT. V usage is TRBV4-3 and J usage is TRBJ1-6; 8 nucleotides agree with TRBD1. The CDR3 loop spans 17 amino acids. Germline-derived CDR1 and CDR2 are LGHNA and YSLEER. V was clipped by 0 bases and J by 12 bases; unmatched bases: 13.